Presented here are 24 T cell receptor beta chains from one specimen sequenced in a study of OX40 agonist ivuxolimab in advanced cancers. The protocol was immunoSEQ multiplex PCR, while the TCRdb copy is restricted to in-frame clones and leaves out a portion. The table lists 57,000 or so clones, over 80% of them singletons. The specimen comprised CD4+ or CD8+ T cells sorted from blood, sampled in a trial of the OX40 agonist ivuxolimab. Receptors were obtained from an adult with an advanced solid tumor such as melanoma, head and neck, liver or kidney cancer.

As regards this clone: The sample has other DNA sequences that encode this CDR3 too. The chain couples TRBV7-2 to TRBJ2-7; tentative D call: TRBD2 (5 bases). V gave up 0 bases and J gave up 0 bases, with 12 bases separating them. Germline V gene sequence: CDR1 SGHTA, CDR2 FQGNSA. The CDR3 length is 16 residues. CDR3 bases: TGTGCCAGCAGCTTAGCGACGGGATCGAGCTCCTACGAGCAGTACTTC. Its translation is CASSLATGSSSYEQYF.

CDR3: CASSLGGASFADTQYF. CDR3 sequence (DNA): TGTGCCAGCAGCTTAGGGGGGGCCTCGTTCGCAGATACGCAGTATTTT. J is TRBJ2-3 and V is TRBV7-6, with D possibly being TRBD1 or TRBD2 (6 bases each). CDR1 and CDR2 (germline): SGHVS, FNYEAQ. Trimming left V 1 base short and J 4 bases short, with 15 bases between. This CDR3 comprises 16 residues. The full variable domain, with the rest looked up from reference TRBV7-6 and TRBJ2-3, is GAGVSQSPRYKVTKRGQDVALRCDPISGHVSLYWYRQALGQGPEFLTYFNYEAQQDKSGLPNDRFSAERPEGSISTLTIQRTEQRDSAMYRCASSLGGASFADTQYFGPGTRLTVL.

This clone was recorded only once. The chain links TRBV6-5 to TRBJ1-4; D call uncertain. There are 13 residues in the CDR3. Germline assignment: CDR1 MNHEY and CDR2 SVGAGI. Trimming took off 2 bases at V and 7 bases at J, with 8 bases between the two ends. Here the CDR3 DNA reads TGTGCCAGCAGTTACAATACCCGTGAAAAACTGTTTTTT. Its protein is CASSYNTREKLFF.

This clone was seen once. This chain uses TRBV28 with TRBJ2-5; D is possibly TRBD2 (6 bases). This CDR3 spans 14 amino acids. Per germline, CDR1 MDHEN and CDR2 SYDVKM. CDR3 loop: CGSFNGGYQETQYF. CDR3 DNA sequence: TGTGGCTCGTTCAACGGGGGTTACCAAGAGACCCAGTACTTC.

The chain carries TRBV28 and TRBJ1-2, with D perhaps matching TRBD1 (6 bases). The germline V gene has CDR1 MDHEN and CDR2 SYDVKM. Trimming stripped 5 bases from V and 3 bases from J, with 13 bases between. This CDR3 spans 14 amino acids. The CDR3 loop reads CASSPTGQYYGYTF. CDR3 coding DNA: TGTGCCAGCAGTCCCACAGGGCAGTACTATGGCTACACCTTC.

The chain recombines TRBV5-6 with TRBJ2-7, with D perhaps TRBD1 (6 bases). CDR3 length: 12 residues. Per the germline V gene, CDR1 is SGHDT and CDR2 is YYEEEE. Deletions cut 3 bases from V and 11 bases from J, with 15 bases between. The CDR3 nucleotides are TGTGCCAGCAGCTACTCACAGGGCCCGGAGTACTTC. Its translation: CASSYSQGPEYF.

The CDR3 here is CAWSAGTGDQPQHF. The DNA for the CDR3 is TGTGCCTGGAGTGCGGGTACAGGGGACCAGCCCCAGCATTTT. V gene TRBV30 combines with J gene TRBJ1-5, with 7 nucleotides matching TRBD1. The germline V gene has CDR1 GTSNPN and CDR2 SVGIG (reference sequence). Trimming cost V 1 base and J 7 bases; bases outside gene matches: 7. The CDR3 totals 14 residues.

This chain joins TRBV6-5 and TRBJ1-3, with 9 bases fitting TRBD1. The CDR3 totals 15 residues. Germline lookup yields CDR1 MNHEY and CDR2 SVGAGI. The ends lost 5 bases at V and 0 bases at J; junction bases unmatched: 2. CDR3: CASSGTGSSGNTIYF. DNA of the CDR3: TGTGCCAGCAGTGGGACAGGGTCCTCTGGAAACACCATATATTTT.

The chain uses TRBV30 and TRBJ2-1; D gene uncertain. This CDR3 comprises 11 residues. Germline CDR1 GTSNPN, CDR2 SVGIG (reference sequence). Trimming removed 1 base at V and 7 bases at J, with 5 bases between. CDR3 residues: CAWSERNEQFF. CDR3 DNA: TGTGCCTGGAGTGAGAGAAATGAGCAGTTCTTC.

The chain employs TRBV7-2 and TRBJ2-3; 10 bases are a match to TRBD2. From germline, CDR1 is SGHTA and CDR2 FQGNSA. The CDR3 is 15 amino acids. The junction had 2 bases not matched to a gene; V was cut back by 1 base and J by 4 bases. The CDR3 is CASSLGLAGADTQYF. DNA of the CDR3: TGTGCCAGCAGCTTAGGGCTAGCGGGGGCAGATACGCAGTATTTT.

The DNA for the CDR3 is TGTGCCACCAGCAGAGATCCTCGGTGGGCCGAAGCTTTCTTT. The encoded protein is CATSRDPRWAEAFF. The rearrangement links TRBV15 to TRBJ1-1; no firm D call. The CDR3 consists of 14 residues. V was pared by 0 bases and J by 8 bases, with 13 bases between. Germline CDR1 and CDR2: LNHNV and YYDKDF (reference sequence).

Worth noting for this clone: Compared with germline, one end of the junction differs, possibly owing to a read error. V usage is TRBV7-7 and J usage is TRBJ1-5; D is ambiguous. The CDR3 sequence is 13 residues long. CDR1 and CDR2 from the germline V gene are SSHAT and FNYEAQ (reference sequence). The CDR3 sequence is CASSLDQNQPQHF. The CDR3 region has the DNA TGTGCTAGCAGCTTGGATCAAAATCAGCCCCAGCATTTT.

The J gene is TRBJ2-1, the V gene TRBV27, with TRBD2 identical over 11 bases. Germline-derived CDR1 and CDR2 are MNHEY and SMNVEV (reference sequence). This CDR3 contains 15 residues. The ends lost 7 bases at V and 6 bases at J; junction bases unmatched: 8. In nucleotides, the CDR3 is TGTGCCAGCAACCTAGCGGGGGGTATGTTCAATGAGCAGTTCTTC. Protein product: CASNLAGGMFNEQFF.

Here the CDR3 DNA reads TGCGCCAGCAGCCCCATCCCGCACGCCAGCCCGGGGGCAGATACGCAGTATTTT. Translating gives CASSPIPHASPGADTQYF. V gene TRBV4-3 combines with J gene TRBJ2-3, with D possibly matching TRBD2 (6 bases). The V gene lost 4 bases and the J gene lost 4 bases, with 24 bases spanning the gap. Germline CDR1 is LGHNA and CDR2 is YSLEER. CDR3 length: 18 amino acids.

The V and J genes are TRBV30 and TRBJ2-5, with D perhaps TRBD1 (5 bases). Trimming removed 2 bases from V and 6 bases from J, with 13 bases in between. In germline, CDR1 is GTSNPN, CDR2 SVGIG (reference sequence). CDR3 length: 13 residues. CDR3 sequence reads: CAWSFGAQKTQYF. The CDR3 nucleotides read TGTGCCTGGAGTTTTGGGGCCCAGAAGACCCAGTACTTC.

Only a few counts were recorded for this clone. Here the CDR3 reads CASSQSGGQSYNEQFF. DNA of the CDR3: TGTGCCAGCAGCCAGAGCGGGGGCCAATCCTACAATGAGCAGTTCTTC. The chain recombines TRBV4-2 with TRBJ2-1; 8 bases agree with TRBD2. After removal of 3 bases from V and 1 base from J, the junction contained 5 bases not matched to a gene. CDR1 is LGHNA and CDR2 is YNFKEQ in the germline V gene. The CDR3 consists of 16 residues.

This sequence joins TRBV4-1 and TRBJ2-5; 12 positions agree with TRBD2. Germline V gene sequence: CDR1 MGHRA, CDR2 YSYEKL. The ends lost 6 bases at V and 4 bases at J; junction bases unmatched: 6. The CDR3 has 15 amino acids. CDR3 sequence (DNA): TGCGCCAGCAGTCTAGCGGGGGGGCCCGGAGAGACCCAGTACTTC. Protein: CASSLAGGPGETQYF.

Here the CDR3 DNA reads TGTGCCAGCACCCTGAGGGGCCGGCCCGACACTGAAGCTTTCTTT. Protein product: CASTLRGRPDTEAFF. The V and J genes are TRBV27 and TRBJ1-1; D may be TRBD1 (5 bases). Germline CDR1 is MNHEY and CDR2 is SMNVEV (reference sequence). The CDR3 is 15 amino acids. Trimming left V 7 bases short and J 3 bases short, with 18 bases between.

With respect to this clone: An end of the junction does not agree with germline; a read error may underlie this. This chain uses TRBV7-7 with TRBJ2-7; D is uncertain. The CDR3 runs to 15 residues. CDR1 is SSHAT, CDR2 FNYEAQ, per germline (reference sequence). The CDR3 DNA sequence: TGTGCTAGCAGCTTTGGGCAGGACGCCTCCTACGAGCAGTACTTC. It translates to CASSFGQDASYEQYF. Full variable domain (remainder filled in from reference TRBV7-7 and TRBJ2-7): GAGVSQSPRYKVTKRGQDVTLRCDPISSHATLYWYQQALGQGPEFLTYFNYEAQPDKSGLPSDRFSAERPEGSISTLTIQRTEQRDSAMYRCASSFGQDASYEQYFGPGTRLTVT.

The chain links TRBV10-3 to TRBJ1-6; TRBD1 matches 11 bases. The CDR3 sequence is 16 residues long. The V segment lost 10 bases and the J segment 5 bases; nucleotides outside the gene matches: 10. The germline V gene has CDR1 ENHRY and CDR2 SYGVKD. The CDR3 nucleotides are TGTGCCACCTCGAGCGGACAGGGGGCCGATAATTCACCCCTCCACTTT. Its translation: CATSSGQGADNSPLHF.

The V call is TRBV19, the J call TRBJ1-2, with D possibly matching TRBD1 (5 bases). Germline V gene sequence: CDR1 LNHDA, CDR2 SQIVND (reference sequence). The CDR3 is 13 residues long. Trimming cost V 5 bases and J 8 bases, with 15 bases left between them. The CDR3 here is CASSLRSGPGYTF. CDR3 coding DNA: TGTGCCAGTAGTCTTCGTTCGGGGCCCGGCTACACCTTC.

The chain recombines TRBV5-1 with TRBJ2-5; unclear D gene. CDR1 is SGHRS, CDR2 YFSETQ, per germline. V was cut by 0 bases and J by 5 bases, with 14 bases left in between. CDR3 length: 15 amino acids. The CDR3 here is CASSLVGSNEETQYF. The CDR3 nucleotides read TGCGCCAGCAGCTTGGTGGGCAGCAATGAGGAGACCCAGTACTTC.

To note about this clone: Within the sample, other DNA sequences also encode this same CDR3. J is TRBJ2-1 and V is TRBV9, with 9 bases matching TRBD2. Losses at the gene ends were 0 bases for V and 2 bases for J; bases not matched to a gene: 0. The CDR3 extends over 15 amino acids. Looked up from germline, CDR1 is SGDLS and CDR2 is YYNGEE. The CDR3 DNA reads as TGTGCCAGCAGCGTAGGCGGGGGGGCCTACAATGAGCAGTTCTTC. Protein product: CASSVGGGAYNEQFF.

Here the CDR3 DNA reads TGTGCCAGCTCATTACAACAGGGGGCTGGATCCTACGAGCAGTACTTC. This encodes CASSLQQGAGSYEQYF. The chain is built from TRBV18 and TRBJ2-7; 9 nucleotides line up with TRBD1. The CDR3 contains 16 residues. Germline lookup yields CDR1 KGHSH and CDR2 LQKENI. J was trimmed by 1 base and V by 5 bases; bases with no gene match: 9.